The 9 T cell receptor beta chains below all came from one sample that was sequenced in a study of cytotoxic CD8 clonotypes in ibrutinib-treated CLL. Libraries were prepared by immunoSEQ multiplex PCR; TCRdb keeps only in-frame clonotypes and omits some of them. Found here are approximately 190,000 clones, roughly 65% of them singletons; the top ten hold approximately 6.3%. Material: PBMCs, obtained after 12 months of ibrutinib treatment. These receptors were collected from a human donor with chronic lymphocytic leukemia.

The DNA of the CDR3 is TGTGCTAGTGGTTTGGTTGGCGCTTTGCAGGGGTTCTCTGGAAACACCATATATTTT. It is translated as CASGLVGALQGFSGNTIYF. The chain is built from TRBV12-5 and TRBJ1-3; possible D gene TRBD1, 6 bases. V gave up 0 bases and J gave up 0 bases, with 18 bases separating them. Per germline, CDR1 LGHNT and CDR2 FRNRAP. The CDR3 is 19 residues long. Variable domain in full (rest from reference TRBV12-5 and TRBJ1-3): DARVTQTPRHKVTEMGQEVTMRCQPILGHNTVFWYRQTMMQGLELLAYFRNRAPLDDSGMPKDRFSAEMPDATLATLKIQPSEPRDSAVYFCASGLVGALQGFSGNTIYFGEGSWLTVV.

The J gene is TRBJ2-2, the V gene TRBV13; 13 bases align to TRBD2. V lost 6 bases to trimming and J lost 6 bases; unmatched junction nucleotides: 13. Germline assignment: CDR1 PRHDT and CDR2 FYEKMQ (reference sequence). The CDR3 spans 18 residues. The CDR3 nucleotides are TGTGCCAGCAGAAGCACTAGCGGGAGGGCCTTAATCCCCGGGGAGCTGTTTTTT. Translated, it gives CASRSTSGRALIPGELFF. The whole variable domain, remainder taken from reference TRBV13 and TRBJ2-2, is AAGVIQSPRHLIKEKRETATLKCYPIPRHDTVYWYQQGPGQDPQFLISFYEKMQSDKGSIPDRFSAQQFSDYHSELNMSSLELGDSALYFCASRSTSGRALIPGELFFGEGSRLTVL.

The chain employs TRBV30 and TRBJ2-1; 10 bases match TRBD2. The length of the CDR3 is 16 residues. Trimming at V came to 1 base and at J to 5 bases, leaving 8 bases not matched to a gene. Germline CDR1 and CDR2: GTSNPN and SVGIG (reference sequence). Here the CDR3 DNA reads TGTGCCTGGAGTGGTCCCCTAGCGGGAGCCGACAATGAGCAGTTCTTC. It translates to CAWSGPLAGADNEQFF.

This clone occurred once. This CDR3 reads CASSARLANEQFF. The CDR3 DNA reads as TGTGCCAGCAGTGCGAGACTAGCGAATGAGCAGTTCTTC. This rearrangement joins TRBV6-1 to TRBJ2-1, with 8 bases identical to TRBD2. The CDR3 is 13 amino acids. The junction had 3 bases not matched to a gene; V was cut back by 4 bases and J by 7 bases. Per the germline V gene, CDR1 is MNHNS and CDR2 is SASEGT.

The V gene is TRBV7-2, the J gene TRBJ2-2, with a weak D call TRBD2 (7 bases). Germline CDR1 is SGHTA and CDR2 is FQGNSA. The CDR3 loop spans 16 amino acids. V lost 7 bases to trimming and J lost 6 bases, with 21 bases between them. CDR3 in DNA: TGTGCCAGCACCTCGGGGGCGGGAGTACGGCCCGGGGAGCTGTTTTTT. Translating gives CASTSGAGVRPGELFF.

This chain uses TRBV7-3 with TRBJ1-1, with unresolved D. CDR1 is SGHTA and CDR2 is FQGTGA in the germline V gene. The CDR3 is 13 amino acids. Trimming cost V 3 bases and J 2 bases, with 7 bases left between them. CDR3 DNA: TGTGCCAGCAGCTTCCTTACAAACACTGAAGCTTTCTTT. Translation gives CASSFLTNTEAFF.

The J gene is TRBJ2-1, the V gene TRBV29-1; D perhaps matches TRBD1 (5 bases). V was clipped by 2 bases and J by 7 bases, with 6 bases between them. CDR3 length equals 11 residues. Germline values: CDR1 SQVTM, CDR2 ANQGSEA. The CDR3 loop is CSVERGNEQFF. The DNA of the CDR3 is TGCAGCGTTGAAAGGGGAAATGAGCAGTTCTTC.

DNA for the CDR3: TGTGCCAGCAGCTCAGCCCTCACTGAAGCTTTCTTT. It translates to CASSSALTEAFF. The rearrangement links TRBV6-6 to TRBJ1-1; unclear D gene. Deletions cut 6 bases from V and 4 bases from J, with 9 bases between. Per the germline V gene, CDR1 is MNHNY and CDR2 is SVGAGI (reference sequence). This CDR3 comprises 12 residues.

V is TRBV6-5 and J is TRBJ2-2; D is unclear. The CDR3 consists of 14 residues. V lost 1 base and J 5 bases, leaving 8 bases between the germline ends. Germline V gene sequence: CDR1 MNHEY, CDR2 SVGAGI. The CDR3 DNA reads TGTGCCAGCAGTTACTTTGGATGGACCGGGGAGCTGTTTTTT. Encoded protein: CASSYFGWTGELFF.